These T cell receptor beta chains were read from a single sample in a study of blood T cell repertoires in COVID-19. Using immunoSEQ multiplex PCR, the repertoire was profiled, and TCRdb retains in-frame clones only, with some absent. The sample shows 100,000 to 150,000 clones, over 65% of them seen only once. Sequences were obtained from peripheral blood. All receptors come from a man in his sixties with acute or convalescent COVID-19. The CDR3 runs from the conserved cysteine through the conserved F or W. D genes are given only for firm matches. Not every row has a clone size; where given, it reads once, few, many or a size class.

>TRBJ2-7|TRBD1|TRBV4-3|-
TGCGCCAGCAGCCAAACGGACAGGGGGGACTACGAGCAGTACTTC
CASSQTDRGDYEQYF
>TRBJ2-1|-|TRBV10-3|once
TGTGCCATCAGATCCTCTCAAGCGGCATACAATGAGCAGTTCTTC
CAIRSSQAAYNEQFF
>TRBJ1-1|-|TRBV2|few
TGTGCCAGTTACCCGGACAGTATGAACACTGAAGCTTTCTTT
CASYPDSMNTEAFF
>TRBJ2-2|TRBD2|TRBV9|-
TGTGCCAGCAGCGTAAAACTAGCGGGAGACACCGGGGAGCTGTTTTTT
CASSVKLAGDTGELFF
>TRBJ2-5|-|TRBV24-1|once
TGTGCCACCAGTGATTTACAGGGCCTCCAAGAGACCCAGTACTTC
CATSDLQGLQETQYF
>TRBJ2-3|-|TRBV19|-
TGTGCCAGTAGTATCTGGGCTAGCACAGATACGCAGTATTTT
CASSIWASTDTQYF
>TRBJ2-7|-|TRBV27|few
TGTGCCAGCAGTTTCCTCGGGACTCCTGGCTCCTACGAGCAGTACTTC
CASSFLGTPGSYEQYF
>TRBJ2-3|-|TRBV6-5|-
TGTGCCAGCAGTTACTCGGGGCTCCTTGGAGATACGCAGTATTTT
CASSYSGLLGDTQYF
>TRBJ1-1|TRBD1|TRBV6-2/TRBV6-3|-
TGTGCCAGCAGTTACCCACAGGGGGCCCCTACGAACACTGAAGCTTTCTTT
CASSYPQGAPTNTEAFF
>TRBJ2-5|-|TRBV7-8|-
TGTGCCAGCAGCCCCCCCCGGAGGGGTAGGGAGACCCAGTACTTC
CASSPPRRGRETQYF
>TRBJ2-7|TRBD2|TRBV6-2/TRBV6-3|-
TGTGCCAGCAGTTACGGACTAGCGGGAAAGTACGAGCAGTACTTC
CASSYGLAGKYEQYF
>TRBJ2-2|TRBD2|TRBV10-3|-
TGTGCCACCATCGGACTAGCGAACACCGGGGAGCTGTTTTTT
CATIGLANTGELFF
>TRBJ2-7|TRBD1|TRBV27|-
TGTGCCAGCAGTCTTGGGACAGGGGGGACCTACGAGCAGTACTTC
CASSLGTGGTYEQYF
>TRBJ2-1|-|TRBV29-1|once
TGCAGCGTTGGGGGGCTAGCCCCCGAGCAGTTCTTC
CSVGGLAPEQFF
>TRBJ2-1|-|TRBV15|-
TGTGCCACCAGCAGAGGACAGGTTGCGAATGAGCAGTTCTTC
CATSRGQVANEQFF
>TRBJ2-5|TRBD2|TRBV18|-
TGTGCCAGCTCACCACTAGCGGGCGGATACCAAGAGACCCAGTACTTC
CASSPLAGGYQETQYF
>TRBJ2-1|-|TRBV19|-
TGTGCCAGTAGACCTTATGGGGGGGCCGTTTACAATGAGCAGTTCTTC
CASRPYGGAVYNEQFF
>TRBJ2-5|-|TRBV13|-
TGTGCCAGCAGTTTAGCGGTCCAAGAGACCCAGTACTTC
CASSLAVQETQYF
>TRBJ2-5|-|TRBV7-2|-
TGTGCCAGCAGCCGCGGACAGTCTCGGACCCAGTACTTC
CASSRGQSRTQYF
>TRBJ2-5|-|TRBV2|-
TGTGCCAGCAGTGAGGGCAGGGAGACCCAGTACTTC
CASSEGRETQYF
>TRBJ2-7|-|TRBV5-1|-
TGCGCCAGCAGCTTGGGGGAGGCCTACGAGCAGTACTTC
CASSLGEAYEQYF
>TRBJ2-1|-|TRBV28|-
TGTGCCAGCAGTAGACGACTTAGGGGCCTACACAATGAGCAGTTCTTC
CASSRRLRGLHNEQFF
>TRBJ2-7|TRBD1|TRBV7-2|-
TGTGCCAGCAGCTTGGGGACAGTCGAGCAGTACTTC
CASSLGTVEQYF
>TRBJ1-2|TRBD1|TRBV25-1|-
TGTGCCAGCAGTGGGGACAGGGGGAACTATGGCTACACCTTC
CASSGDRGNYGYTF
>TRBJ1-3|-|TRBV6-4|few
TGTGCCACCGGGGGGGAGGGGCCCGGAAACACCATATATTTT
CATGGEGPGNTIYF
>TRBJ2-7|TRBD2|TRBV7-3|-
TGTGCCAGCAGCTTCTCCCCCCTTATAGCGGGAGTCTACGAGCAGTACTTC
CASSFSPLIAGVYEQYF
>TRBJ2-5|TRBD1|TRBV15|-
TGTGCCACCAGCAGAGACCTGGACAGGGGGTTAGAGACCCAGTACTTC
CATSRDLDRGLETQYF
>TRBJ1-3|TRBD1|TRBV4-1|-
TGCGCCAGCAGCCACTTGGACAGGGACTCTGGAAACACCATATATTTT
CASSHLDRDSGNTIYF
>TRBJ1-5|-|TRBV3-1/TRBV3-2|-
TGTGCCAGCAGCCGCGGTAAGGAGGGACCCCGGCATCAGCCCCAGCATTTT
CASSRGKEGPRHQPQHF
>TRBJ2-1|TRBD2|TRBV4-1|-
TGCGCCAGCAGCCAAGAAGAAGCGGGAGGCAATGAGCAGTTCTTC
CASSQEEAGGNEQFF
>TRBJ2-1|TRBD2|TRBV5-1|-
TGCGCCAGCAGCTTGGGGGCTAGCGGGAGAAGCTTGAATGAGCAGTTCTTC
CASSLGASGRSLNEQFF
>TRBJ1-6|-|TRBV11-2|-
TGTGCCAGCAGCCATCAGAGGTCACCCCTCCACTTT
CASSHQRSPLHF
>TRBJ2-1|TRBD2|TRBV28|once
TGTGCCAGCAGTCCGGGGGGGAGGGCCGTCTGGAATGAGCAGTTCTTC
CASSPGGRAVWNEQFF
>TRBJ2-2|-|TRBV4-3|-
TGCGCCAGCAGCCAAGATGGAGTGGGCGGGGAGCTGTTTTTT
CASSQDGVGGELFF
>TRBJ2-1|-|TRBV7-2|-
TGTGCCAGCAGCCCGGACTACAACAATGAGCAGTTCTTC
CASSPDYNNEQFF
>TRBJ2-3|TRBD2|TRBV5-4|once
TGTGCCAGCAGCTGGGGACTAGCGGGAGATGGGGATACGCAGTATTTT
CASSWGLAGDGDTQYF
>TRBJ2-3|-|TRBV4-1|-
TGCGCCAGCAGCCCACTCAGGGGAGGGACAGATACGCAGTATTTT
CASSPLRGGTDTQYF
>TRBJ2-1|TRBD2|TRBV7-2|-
TGTGCCAGCAGCTTCGATAGCGGGAACTACAATGAGCAGTTCTTC
CASSFDSGNYNEQFF
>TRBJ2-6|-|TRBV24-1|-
TGTGCCACCAGTGACCAGACAGCTGGGGCCAACGTCCTGACTTTC
CATSDQTAGANVLTF
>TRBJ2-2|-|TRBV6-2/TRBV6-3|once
TGTGCCAGCAGTTACCCCCTTGTCGAGATGCGGGACGACACCGGGGAGCTGTTTTTT
CASSYPLVEMRDDTGELFF
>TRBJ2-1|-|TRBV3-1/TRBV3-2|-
TGTGCCAGCAGCCAAGGGACAATGAGCTCCTACAATGAGCAGTTCTTC
CASSQGTMSSYNEQFF